These 15 T cell receptor beta chains were all obtained from the same sample, sequenced in a study of cytomegalovirus exposure and HLA in healthy donors (dated by TCRdb to the late 2010s). Library generation was performed with the immunoSEQ multiplex PCR assay. For the multiplex PCR, a mixture combining 60 forward primers for TCR Vbeta segments and 13 reverse primers for TCR Jbeta segments was used. The immuneACCESS repertoire file appears here via TCRdb, limited to in-frame rearrangements. These files lack a portion of the clones; in checked studies, under half of the deficit traces to unresolved V genes, and the cause of the others is not known. The sample table lists approximately 160,000 clones, 68% of them with a count of one. Clones ranked in the top ten supply 2.8% of the sample. Sequenced input: PBMCs. These receptors came from a woman in her thirties or forties in good health and CMV-seropositive.

In its sample, this clone was seen a few times. The rearrangement uses TRBV7-8 and TRBJ2-1, with 7 bases that match TRBD1. V gave up 5 bases and J gave up 9 bases; unmatched junction bases: 7. Germline V gene data show CDR1 as SGHVS and CDR2 as FQNEAQ. CDR3 length equals 13 residues. The CDR3 DNA sequence: TGTGCCAGCAGCCCGTCAACAGGGGTTGAGCAGTTCTTC. This codes for CASSPSTGVEQFF.

This chain connects TRBV19 to TRBJ1-5, with a weak D call TRBD1 (6 bases). The germline V gene encodes CDR1 LNHDA and CDR2 SQIVND (reference sequence). The V and J ends lost 1 base and 3 bases respectively, with 7 bases between them. The CDR3 contains 14 residues. The CDR3 region has the DNA TGTGCCAGTAGTATAGCAGGGGTCAATCAGCCCCAGCATTTT. Its translation: CASSIAGVNQPQHF. Drawing the rest from reference TRBV19 and TRBJ1-5, the complete variable domain is DGGITQSPKYLFRKEGQNVTLSCEQNLNHDAMYWYRQDPGQGLRLIYYSQIVNDFQKGDIAEGYSVSREKKESFPLTVTSAQKNPTAFYLCASSIAGVNQPQHFGDGTRLSIL.

The rearrangement joins TRBV6-6 to TRBJ2-2; possible D gene TRBD2, 6 bases. Germline V lookup: CDR1 MNHNY, CDR2 SVGAGI (reference sequence). With 7 bases removed from V and 2 bases from J, the gap between germline ends came to 11 bases. This CDR3 contains 14 residues. CDR3 sequence reads: CASKASANTGELFF. The CDR3 DNA follows: TGTGCCAGCAAAGCTAGCGCAAACACCGGGGAGCTGTTTTTT.

This clone was recorded only once. The chain recombines TRBV11-2 with TRBJ1-1; TRBD1 matches at 7 bases. CDR3 length: 15 amino acids. V trimming: 4 bases; J trimming: 4 bases; junction bases outside the gene matches: 9. The germline V gene has CDR1 SGHAT and CDR2 FQNNGV. The DNA of the CDR3 is TGTGCCAGCAGCTCGACAGGGTCCGGGAGCACTGAAGCTTTCTTT. It yields the protein CASSSTGSGSTEAFF. Filled out from reference TRBV11-2 and TRBJ1-1, the complete variable domain reads EAGVAQSPRYKIIEKRQSVAFWCNPISGHATLYWYQQILGQGPKLLIQFQNNGVVDDSQLPKDRFSAERLKGVDSTLKIQPAKLEDSAVYLCASSSTGSGSTEAFFGQGTRLTVV.

The chain is built from TRBV18 and TRBJ2-5; 9 bases line up with TRBD1. Near its end, the DNA agrees better with TRBJ2-7, so the J call may be wrong. The CDR3 extends over 14 amino acids. Germline assignment: CDR1 KGHSH and CDR2 LQKENI. The CDR3 DNA sequence: TGTGCCAGCTCACCGGGACAGGGAGGCGACGAGCAGTACTTC. This translates into CASSPGQGGDEQYF.

The count of this clone is one. V usage is TRBV11-2 and J usage is TRBJ2-7, with 12 bases matching TRBD2. The CDR3 length is 16 residues. After removal of 0 bases from V and 2 bases from J, the junction contained 2 bases not matched to a gene. The V gene's germline CDR1 is SGHAT and CDR2 FQNNGV. CDR3 amino acids: CASSLDGLAGPYEQYF. DNA of the CDR3: TGTGCCAGCAGCTTAGATGGACTAGCGGGGCCCTACGAGCAGTACTTC.

J is TRBJ1-1 and V is TRBV6-5; tentatively, D is TRBD1 (5 bases). V gave up 7 bases and J gave up 2 bases, with 17 bases separating them. CDR3 length: 15 amino acids. CDR1 is MNHEY, CDR2 SVGAGI, per germline. The CDR3, as DNA: TGTGCCAGCACCCCTCCCGGCAGGGTCAACACTGAAGCTTTCTTT. The encoded protein is CASTPPGRVNTEAFF.

This clone was detected a few times. J is TRBJ1-1 and V is TRBV2; D may be TRBD1 (6 bases). Germline values: CDR1 SNHLY, CDR2 FYNNEI. V was clipped by 4 bases and J by 4 bases, with 13 bases between them. CDR3 size: 14 residues. The CDR3 protein is CASSATGMGTEAFF. DNA of the CDR3: TGTGCCAGCAGTGCTACAGGGATGGGCACTGAAGCTTTCTTT.

The chain carries TRBV5-5 and TRBJ2-7, with 10 bases that match TRBD2. The CDR3 contains 16 residues. Germline lookup yields CDR1 SGHKS and CDR2 YYEKEE (reference sequence). V lost 3 bases, J lost 2 bases, and 8 bases stayed unmatched. The CDR3 coding sequence is TGTGCCAGCAGCTCGGGACTAGCGCTCATACCCTACGAGCAGTACTTC. Its translation is CASSSGLALIPYEQYF.

The V and J genes are TRBV5-6 and TRBJ2-3, with 7 bases aligning to TRBD2. The CDR3 extends over 16 amino acids. V trimming: 3 bases; J trimming: 1 base; junction bases outside the gene matches: 8. CDR1 and CDR2 (germline): SGHDT, YYEEEE. The CDR3: CASSWWEGQGTDTQYF. The CDR3 DNA reads as TGTGCCAGCAGCTGGTGGGAGGGTCAGGGCACAGATACGCAGTATTTT.

The rearrangement uses TRBV7-9 and TRBJ2-7, with a possible D match to TRBD2 (6 bases). The ends were cut back, 4 bases at V and 9 bases at J, with 16 bases in the middle. Germline V gene sequence: CDR1 SEHNR, CDR2 FQNEAQ (reference sequence). This CDR3 region has 13 residues. CDR3 region: CASSSPGLRVQYF. The CDR3 DNA reads TGTGCCAGCAGCTCTCCGGGACTGCGGGTGCAGTACTTC. Together with reference TRBV7-9 and TRBJ2-7, the CDR3 gives the full variable domain: DTGVSQNPRHKITKRGQNVTFRCDPISEHNRLYWYRQTLGQGPEFLTYFQNEAQLEKSRLLSDRFSAERPKGSFSTLEIQRTEQGDSAMYLCASSSPGLRVQYFGPGTRLTVT.

This chain links TRBV28 with TRBJ1-5; TRBD1 agrees at 11 bases. CDR3 length: 15 residues. V shed 3 bases and J 5 bases; nucleotides not matched to a gene: 3. CDR1 and CDR2 from the germline V gene are MDHEN and SYDVKM. CDR3 nucleotide sequence: TGTGCCAGCAGTTTCGGGGGACAGGGGGATCAGCCCCAGCATTTT. This codes for CASSFGGQGDQPQHF. Filled out from reference TRBV28 and TRBJ1-5, the complete variable domain reads DVKVTQSSRYLVKRTGEKVFLECVQDMDHENMFWYRQDPGLGLRLIYFSYDVKMKEKGDIPEGYSVSREKKERFSLILESASTNQTSMYLCASSFGGQGDQPQHFGDGTRLSIL.

J is TRBJ1-1 and V is TRBV2, with 8 bases lining up with TRBD1. Trimming removed 6 bases from V and 4 bases from J; junction bases left unmatched: 4. The length of the CDR3 is 13 residues. CDR1 and CDR2 from the germline V gene are SNHLY and FYNNEI. The CDR3 bases are TGTGCCAGCAGAACACAGGGGGGCACTGAAGCTTTCTTT. Residues: CASRTQGGTEAFF.

J is TRBJ2-3 and V is TRBV13; 8 bases align to TRBD2. J gave up 3 bases and V 0 bases, and 5 bases lay outside the gene matches. The CDR3 spans 16 residues. Germline CDR1 reads PRHDT; CDR2 reads FYEKMQ (reference sequence). CDR3 DNA sequence: TGTGCCAGCAGCTTAGGGAGCGGGGGATTAACAGATACGCAGTATTTT. This codes for CASSLGSGGLTDTQYF.

The rearrangement joins TRBV6-6 to TRBJ1-4; 9 bases align to TRBD1. CDR1 is MNHNY and CDR2 is SVGAGI in the germline V gene (reference sequence). V was pared by 3 bases and J by 9 bases, with 8 bases of the junction left unmatched. This CDR3 has 15 amino acids. CDR3 sequence (DNA): TGTGCCAGCAGTTATAGGGGACAGGGCGAACAAAAACTGTTTTTT. Translated, it gives CASSYRGQGEQKLFF.